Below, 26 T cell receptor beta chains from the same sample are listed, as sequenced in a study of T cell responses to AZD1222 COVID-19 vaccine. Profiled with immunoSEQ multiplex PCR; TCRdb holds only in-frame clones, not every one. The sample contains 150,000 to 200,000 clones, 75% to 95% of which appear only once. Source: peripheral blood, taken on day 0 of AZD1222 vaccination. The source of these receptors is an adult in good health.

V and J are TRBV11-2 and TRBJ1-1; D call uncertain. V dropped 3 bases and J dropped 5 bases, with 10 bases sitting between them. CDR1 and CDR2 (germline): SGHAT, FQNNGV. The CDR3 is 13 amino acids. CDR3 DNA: TGTGCCAGCAGCTTCGCTGGGGAGACTGAAGCTTTCTTT. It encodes CASSFAGETEAFF. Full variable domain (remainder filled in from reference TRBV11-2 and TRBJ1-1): EAGVAQSPRYKIIEKRQSVAFWCNPISGHATLYWYQQILGQGPKLLIQFQNNGVVDDSQLPKDRFSAERLKGVDSTLKIQPAKLEDSAVYLCASSFAGETEAFFGQGTRLTVV.

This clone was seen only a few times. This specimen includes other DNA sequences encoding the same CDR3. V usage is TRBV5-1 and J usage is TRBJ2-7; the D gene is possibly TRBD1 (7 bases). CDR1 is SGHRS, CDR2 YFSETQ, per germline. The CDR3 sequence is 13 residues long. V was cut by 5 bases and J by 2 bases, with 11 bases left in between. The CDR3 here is CASREGAAYEQYF. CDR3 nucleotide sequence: TGCGCCAGCAGGGAGGGGGCAGCCTACGAGCAGTACTTC.

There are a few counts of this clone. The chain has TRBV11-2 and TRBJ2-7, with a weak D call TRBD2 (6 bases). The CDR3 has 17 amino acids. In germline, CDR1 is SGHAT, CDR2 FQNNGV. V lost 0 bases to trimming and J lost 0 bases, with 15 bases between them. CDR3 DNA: TGTGCCAGCAGCTTAGATAGAGGGGCGGGGAGCTCCTACGAGCAGTACTTC. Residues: CASSLDRGAGSSYEQYF.

The chain's CDR3 is CASSQRGMQGTIYF. CDR3 in DNA: TGTGCCAGCAGCCAAAGGGGCATGCAGGGCACCATATATTTT. V gene TRBV3-1 (or the pseudogene TRBV3-2) combines with J gene TRBJ1-3; possibly TRBD1 for D (5 bases). Trimming took 2 bases from V and 9 from J, leaving 14 bases between them. This CDR3 has 14 residues. Germline values: CDR1 LGHDT, CDR2 YNNKEL (reference sequence).

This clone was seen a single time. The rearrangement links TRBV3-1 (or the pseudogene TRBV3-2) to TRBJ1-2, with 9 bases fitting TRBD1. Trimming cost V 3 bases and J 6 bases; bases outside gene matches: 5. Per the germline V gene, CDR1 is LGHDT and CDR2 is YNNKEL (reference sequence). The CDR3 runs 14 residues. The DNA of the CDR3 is TGTGCCAGCAGCCAGGGGACAGGGCGTAATGGCTACACCTTC. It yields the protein CASSQGTGRNGYTF.

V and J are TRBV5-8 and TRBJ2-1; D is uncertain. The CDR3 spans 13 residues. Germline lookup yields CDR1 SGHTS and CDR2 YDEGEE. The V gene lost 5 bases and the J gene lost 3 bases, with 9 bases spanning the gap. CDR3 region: CASRGRLYNEQFF. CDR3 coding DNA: TGTGCCAGCAGAGGCAGGCTCTACAATGAGCAGTTCTTC. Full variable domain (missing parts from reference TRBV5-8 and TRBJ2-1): EAGVTQSPTHLIKTRGQQATLRCSPISGHTSVYWYQQALGLGLQFLLWYDEGEERNRGNFPPRFSGRQFPNYSSELNVNALELEDSALYLCASRGRLYNEQFFGPGTRLTVL.

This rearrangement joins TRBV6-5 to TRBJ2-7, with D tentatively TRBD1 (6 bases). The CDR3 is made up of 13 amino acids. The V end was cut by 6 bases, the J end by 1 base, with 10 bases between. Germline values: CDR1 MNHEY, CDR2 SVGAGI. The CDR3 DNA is TGTGCCAGCAGACCGACAGGATCCTACGAGCAGTACTTC. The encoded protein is CASRPTGSYEQYF.

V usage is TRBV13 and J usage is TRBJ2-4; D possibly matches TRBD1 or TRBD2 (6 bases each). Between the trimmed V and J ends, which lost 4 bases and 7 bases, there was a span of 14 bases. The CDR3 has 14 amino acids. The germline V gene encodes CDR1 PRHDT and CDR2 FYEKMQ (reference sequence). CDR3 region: CASSYNRAGNIQYF. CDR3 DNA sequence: TGTGCCAGCAGCTATAACAGGGCGGGGAACATTCAGTACTTC.

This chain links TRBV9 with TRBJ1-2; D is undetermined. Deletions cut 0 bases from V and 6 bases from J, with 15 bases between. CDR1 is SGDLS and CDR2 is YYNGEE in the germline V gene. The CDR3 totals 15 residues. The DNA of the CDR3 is TGTGCCAGCAGCGTAGTTGGCCAACTCGGAGATGGCTACACCTTC. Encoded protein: CASSVVGQLGDGYTF.

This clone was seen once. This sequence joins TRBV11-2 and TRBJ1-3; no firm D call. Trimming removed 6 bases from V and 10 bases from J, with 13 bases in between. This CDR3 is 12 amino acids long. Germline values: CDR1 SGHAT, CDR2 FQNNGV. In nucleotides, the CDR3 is TGTGCCAGCAGTGCGCCCGGAGGGACCATATATTTT. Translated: CASSAPGGTIYF.

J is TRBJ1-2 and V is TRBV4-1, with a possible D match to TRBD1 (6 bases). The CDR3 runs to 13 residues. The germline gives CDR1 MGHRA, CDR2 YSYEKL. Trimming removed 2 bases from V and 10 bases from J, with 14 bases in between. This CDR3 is CASSQIQGSDYTF. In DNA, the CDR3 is TGCGCCAGCAGCCAAATACAGGGAAGTGACTACACCTTC.

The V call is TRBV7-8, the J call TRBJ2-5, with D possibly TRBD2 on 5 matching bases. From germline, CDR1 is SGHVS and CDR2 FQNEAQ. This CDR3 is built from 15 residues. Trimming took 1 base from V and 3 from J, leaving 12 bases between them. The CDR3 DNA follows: TGTGCCAGCAGCTTAGAACGGGGAAGGGAAGAGACCCAGTACTTC. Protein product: CASSLERGREETQYF.

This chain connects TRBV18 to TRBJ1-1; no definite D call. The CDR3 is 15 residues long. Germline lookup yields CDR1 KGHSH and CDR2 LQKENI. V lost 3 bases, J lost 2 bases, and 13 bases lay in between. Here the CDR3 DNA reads TGTGCCAGCTCACCGATTGGTGGGTCAAACACTGAAGCTTTCTTT. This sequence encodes CASSPIGGSNTEAFF. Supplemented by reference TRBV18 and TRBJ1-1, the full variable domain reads NAGVMQNPRHLVRRRGQEARLRCSPMKGHSHVYWYRQLPEEGLKFMVYLQKENIIDESGMPKERFSAEFPKEGPSILRIQQVVRGDSAAYFCASSPIGGSNTEAFFGQGTRLTVV.

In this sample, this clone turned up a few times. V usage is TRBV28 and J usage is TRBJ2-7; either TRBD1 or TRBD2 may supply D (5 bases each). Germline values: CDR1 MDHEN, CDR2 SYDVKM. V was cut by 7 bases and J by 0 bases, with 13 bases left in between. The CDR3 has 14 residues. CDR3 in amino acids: CASTSRGDSYEQYF. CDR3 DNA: TGTGCCAGCACTTCCCGAGGGGACTCCTACGAGCAGTACTTC.

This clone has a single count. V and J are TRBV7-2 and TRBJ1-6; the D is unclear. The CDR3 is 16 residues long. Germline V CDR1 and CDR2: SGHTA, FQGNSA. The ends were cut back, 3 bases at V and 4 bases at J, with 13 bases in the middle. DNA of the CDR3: TGTGCCAGCAGCTTCTCGCGTGGGTGGTATAATTCACCCCTCCACTTT. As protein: CASSFSRGWYNSPLHF.

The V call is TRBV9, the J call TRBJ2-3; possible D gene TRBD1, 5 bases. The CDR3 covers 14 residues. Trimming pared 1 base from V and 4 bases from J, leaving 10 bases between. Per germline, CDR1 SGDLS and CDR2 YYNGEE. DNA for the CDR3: TGTGCCAGCAGCGTAAGTTTGGGGCCAGATACGCAGTATTTT. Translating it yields CASSVSLGPDTQYF.

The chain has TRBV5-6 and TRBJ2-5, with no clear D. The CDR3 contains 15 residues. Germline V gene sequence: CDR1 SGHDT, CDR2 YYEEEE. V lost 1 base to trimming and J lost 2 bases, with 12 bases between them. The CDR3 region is CASSLLGKGQETQYF. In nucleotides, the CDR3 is TGTGCCAGCAGCTTGTTGGGGAAGGGACAAGAGACCCAGTACTTC.

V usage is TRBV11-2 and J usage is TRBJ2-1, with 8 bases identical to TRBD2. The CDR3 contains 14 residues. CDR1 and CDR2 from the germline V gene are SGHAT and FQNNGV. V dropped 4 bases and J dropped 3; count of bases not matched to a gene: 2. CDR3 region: CASSSAGGYNEQFF. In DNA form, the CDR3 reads TGTGCCAGCAGCTCCGCGGGGGGCTACAATGAGCAGTTCTTC.

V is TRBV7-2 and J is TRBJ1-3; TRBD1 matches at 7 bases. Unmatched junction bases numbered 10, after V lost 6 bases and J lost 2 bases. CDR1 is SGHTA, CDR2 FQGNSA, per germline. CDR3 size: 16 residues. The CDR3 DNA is TGTGCCAGCAGAATGCACAGGGGTGAGGCTGGAAACACCATATATTTT. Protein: CASRMHRGEAGNTIYF.

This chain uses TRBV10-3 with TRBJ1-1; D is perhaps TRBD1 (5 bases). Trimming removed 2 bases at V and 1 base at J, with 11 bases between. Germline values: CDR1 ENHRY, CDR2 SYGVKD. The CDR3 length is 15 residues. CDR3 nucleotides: TGTGCCATCAGTGAGGTCGGGACGGAGAACACTGAAGCTTTCTTT. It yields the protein CAISEVGTENTEAFF.

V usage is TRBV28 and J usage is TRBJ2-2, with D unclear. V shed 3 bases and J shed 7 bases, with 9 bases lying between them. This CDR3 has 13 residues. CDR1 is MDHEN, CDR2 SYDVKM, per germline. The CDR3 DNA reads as TGTGCCAGCAGTTTCGGGTGGGTCGGGGAGCTGTTTTTT. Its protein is CASSFGWVGELFF. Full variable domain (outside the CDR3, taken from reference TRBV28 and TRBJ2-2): DVKVTQSSRYLVKRTGEKVFLECVQDMDHENMFWYRQDPGLGLRLIYFSYDVKMKEKGDIPEGYSVSREKKERFSLILESASTNQTSMYLCASSFGWVGELFFGEGSRLTVL.

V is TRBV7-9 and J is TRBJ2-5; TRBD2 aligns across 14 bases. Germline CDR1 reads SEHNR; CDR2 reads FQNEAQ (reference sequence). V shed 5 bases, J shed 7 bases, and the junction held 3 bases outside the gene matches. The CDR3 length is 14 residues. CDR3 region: CASSPGLAGGTQYF. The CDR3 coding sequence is TGTGCCAGCAGCCCAGGACTAGCGGGGGGGACCCAGTACTTC.

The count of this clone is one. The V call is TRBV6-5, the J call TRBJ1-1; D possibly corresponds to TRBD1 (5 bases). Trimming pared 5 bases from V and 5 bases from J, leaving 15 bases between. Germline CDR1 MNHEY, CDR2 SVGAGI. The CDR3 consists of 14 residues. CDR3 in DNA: TGTGCCAGCAGTCGGGGACGTTCGACTACTGAAGCTTTCTTT. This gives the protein CASSRGRSTTEAFF.

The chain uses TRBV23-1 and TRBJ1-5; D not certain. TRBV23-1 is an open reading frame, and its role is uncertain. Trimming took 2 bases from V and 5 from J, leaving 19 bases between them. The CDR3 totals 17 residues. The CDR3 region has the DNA TGCGCCAGCAGTCAAACCCCCGTAGTCCTGCCCGATCAGCCCCAGCATTTT. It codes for CASSQTPVVLPDQPQHF.

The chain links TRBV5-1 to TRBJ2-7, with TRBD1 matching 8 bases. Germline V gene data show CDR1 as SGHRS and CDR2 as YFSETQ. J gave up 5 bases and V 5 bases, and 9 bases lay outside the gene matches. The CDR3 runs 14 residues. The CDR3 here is CASSHRADRDEQYF. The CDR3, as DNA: TGCGCCAGCAGTCATAGAGCGGACAGGGACGAGCAGTACTTC.

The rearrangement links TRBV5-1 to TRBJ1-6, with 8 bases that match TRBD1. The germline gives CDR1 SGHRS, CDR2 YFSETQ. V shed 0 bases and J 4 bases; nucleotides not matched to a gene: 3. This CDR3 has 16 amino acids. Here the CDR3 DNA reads TGCGCCAGCAGCTTGGGAGACAGGGGATATAATTCACCCCTCCACTTT. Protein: CASSLGDRGYNSPLHF.